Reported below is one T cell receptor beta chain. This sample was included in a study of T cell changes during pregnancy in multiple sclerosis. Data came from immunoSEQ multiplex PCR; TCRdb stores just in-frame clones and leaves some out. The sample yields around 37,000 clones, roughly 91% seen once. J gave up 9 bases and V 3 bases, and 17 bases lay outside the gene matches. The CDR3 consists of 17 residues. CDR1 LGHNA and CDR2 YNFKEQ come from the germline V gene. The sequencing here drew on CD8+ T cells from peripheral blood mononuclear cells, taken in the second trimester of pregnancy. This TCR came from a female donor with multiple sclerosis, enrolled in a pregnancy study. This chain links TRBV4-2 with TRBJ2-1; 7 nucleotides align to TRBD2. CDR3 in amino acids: CASSHPGEGASGGEQFF. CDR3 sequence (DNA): TGTGCCAGCAGCCACCCGGGGGAGGGTGCCTCTGGGGGTGAGCAGTTCTTC.